This T cell receptor (beta chain) was profiled in a study of GPR56 and killer-like receptors on CD4 memory cells (dated by TCRdb to between 2018 and 2021). Background for the entire study: It was proposed in the study that human CD4+ memory T-cell differentiation and cytokine production potential are marked by progressive acquisition of KLRB1, KLRG1, GPR56 and then KLRF1. The study described its healthy blood donors as age-matched to the liver disease patients, who had a median age of around 71 years.

Going by frequency, this clonotype is medium-sized (0.01 to 0.1%); no count is logged. The clone's antigen remains unknown. Measured from the cysteine to the phenylalanine, the CDR3 is 15 residues long. Nucleotide data are not available. Looking up the germline V gene (reference sequence) yields CDR1 LNHDA and CDR2 SQIVND. The data were produced on an Illumina HiSeq 2500. For construction of sequencing libraries, the recombined TCRbeta locus was amplified according to a previously published PCR protocol. The paper's processing steps were these. Any read whose average quality score fell below 30 was discarded, and IMSEQ was used to process the reads that remained. Clonotypes were defined by Vbeta gene, Jbeta gene and CDR3 amino acid sequence. The Morisita-Horn index, computed on the top 100 expanded clones, was used to measure repertoire overlap between populations. Renyi diversity profiles calculated on the top 100 expanded clones were used to evaluate clonal diversity. TCRdb reanalyzed the reads, keeping one entry per CDR3 protein sequence and omitting DNA. The V and J calls were not made by the authors but by TCRdb's processing. The sample table includes approximately 3,000 distinct CDR3 sequences. The ten largest clones add up to about 3.2% of the sample.

Before TCRbeta sequencing, fluorescence-activated cell sorting was used to enrich five KLR/GPR56-defined CD4+ populations. To test a linear memory differentiation pathway, the researchers sequenced TCRbeta repertoires from five CD4+ T-cell subsets that were defined by expression of KLRB1, KLRG1, GPR56 and KLRF1. TCR-sequenced cells came from peripheral blood of healthy control individuals, reported as five donors in the TCRbeta analysis figure. Heparinized peripheral blood was collected, and every sample was processed within one hour of being retrieved. Blood was diluted 1:2 in PBS, and peripheral blood mononuclear cells were then isolated from the diluted blood at room temperature by Biocoll density gradient centrifugation. Before flow sorting, freshly isolated PBMCs underwent magnetic sorting with anti-CD4 MicroBeads to enrich CD4+ T cells. A BD FACSAria II was used to sort CD4+ T cells, enriched from the PBMCs of healthy donors, according to marker expression. Surface staining used anti-KLRB1 clone 191B8, anti-KLRF1 clone 4A4.D10 and anti-KLRG1 clone REA261 antibodies from Miltenyi Biotec.

Points the paper makes about the study in general: TCR repertoires overlapped especially between the late populations 4 and 5, and partly population 3. Rather than covering full repertoires, the diversity and similarity analyses were limited to the 100 most expanded clones in each population. Clones dominating late populations 4 and 5 were also found in early populations 1 and 2, which the authors took as evidence for linear differentiation. Clonal frequency started low in the marker-negative population and rose progressively along the proposed pathway, while TCRbeta diversity decreased accordingly.

The material sequenced was memory CD4+ T cells from blood. This receptor was obtained from a human donor in good health. Recombination linked TRBV19 to TRBJ2-7. The CDR3 in this case is CASSIDPGHVYEQYF.